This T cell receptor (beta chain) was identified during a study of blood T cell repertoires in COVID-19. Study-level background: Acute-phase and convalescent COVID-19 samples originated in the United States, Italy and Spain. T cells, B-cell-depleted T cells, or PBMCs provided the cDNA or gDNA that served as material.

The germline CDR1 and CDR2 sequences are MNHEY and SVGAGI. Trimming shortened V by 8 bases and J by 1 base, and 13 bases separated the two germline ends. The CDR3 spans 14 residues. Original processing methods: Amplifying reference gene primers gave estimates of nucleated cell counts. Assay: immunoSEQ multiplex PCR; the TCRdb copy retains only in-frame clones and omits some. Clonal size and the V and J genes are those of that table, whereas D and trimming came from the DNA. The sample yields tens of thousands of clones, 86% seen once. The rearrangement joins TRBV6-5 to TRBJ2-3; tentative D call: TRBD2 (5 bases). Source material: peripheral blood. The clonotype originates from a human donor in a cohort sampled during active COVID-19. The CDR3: CASWRNGGTDTQYF. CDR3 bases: TGTGCCAGCTGGAGGAACGGGGGCACAGATACGCAGTATTTT.